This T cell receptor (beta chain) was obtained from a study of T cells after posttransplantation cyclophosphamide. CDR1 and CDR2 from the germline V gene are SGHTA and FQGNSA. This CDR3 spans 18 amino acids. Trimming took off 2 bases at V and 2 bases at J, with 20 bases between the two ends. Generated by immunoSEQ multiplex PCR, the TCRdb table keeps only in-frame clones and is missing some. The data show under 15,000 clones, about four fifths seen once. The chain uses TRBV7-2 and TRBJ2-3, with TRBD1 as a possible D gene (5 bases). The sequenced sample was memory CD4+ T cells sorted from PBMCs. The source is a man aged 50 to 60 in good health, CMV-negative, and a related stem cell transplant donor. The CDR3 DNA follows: TGTGCCAGCAGCTTAAGTCGCCGACAGAAGCTTAACACAGATACGCAGTATTTT. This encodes CASSLSRRQKLNTDTQYF. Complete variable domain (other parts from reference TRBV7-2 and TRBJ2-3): GAGVSQSPSNKVTEKGKDVELRCDPISGHTALYWYRQSLGQGLEFLIYFQGNSAPDKSGLPSDRFSAERTGGSVSTLTIQRTQQEDSAVYLCASSLSRRQKLNTDTQYFGPGTRLTVL.